This T cell receptor beta chain was found in a study of cytomegalovirus exposure and HLA in healthy donors. Study-level points and caveats: About 87% or about 30% of the time was how often most TCR beta V segments were productive, according to an earlier analysis. Presence/absence analysis assumed near-uniform sequencing depth across donors. High sensitivity and specificity were reportedly achieved when the classifier diagnosed cytomegalovirus status. Upon later analysis, TCR association rates were observed to vary by HLA locus, being highest for DRB1 and lowest for HLA-C.

Regarding this clone: Its specificity is not known.

V was trimmed by 1 base and J by 1 base, leaving 11 bases between them. From germline, CDR1 is LNHDA and CDR2 SQIVND (reference sequence). The CDR3 has 16 amino acids. The study ran its PCR with 60 Vbeta and 13 Jbeta primers. Profiling relied on immunoSEQ multiplex PCR, and the TCRdb table lists in-frame clones only, not all of them. This sample's table has about 77,000 clones. The sample was PBMCs. The TCR originated in a man in his fifties in good health and CMV-seropositive. J is TRBJ1-5 and V is TRBV19, with D possibly TRBD1 on 5 matching bases. CDR3 amino acids: CASSIVGDVSNQPQHF. The CDR3 DNA is TGTGCCAGTAGTATAGTAGGGGATGTAAGCAATCAGCCCCAGCATTTT.